The rows below give T cell receptor beta chains drawn from one sample of a study of CD8+ T cells in alopecia areata. Only in-frame clones appear in the TCRdb table, and some are missing; sequencing was by immunoSEQ multiplex PCR. The table records about 110,000 clones, 84% of them present only once. The source material was CD8+ T cells sorted from blood, sampled at week 24, from a patient treated with tofacitinib. The receptors shown here come from a human donor with alopecia areata. CDR3s include the opening cysteine and the closing phenylalanine or tryptophan. A D gene is named only where the DNA matches it firmly. Clone size appears in some rows only: once, few, many, or a class for an expanded clone.

d_call: .; v_call: TRBV29-1; clone_size: .; j_call: TRBJ1-2; cdr3_nt: TGCAGCGTTCTCACCATCCCCGGGGATGGCTACACCTTC; cdr3_aa: CSVLTIPGDGYTF
d_call: .; v_call: TRBV27; clone_size: .; j_call: TRBJ1-1; cdr3_nt: TGTGCCAGCTTCTCTTCCCCGTACCTAATGAACACTGAAGCTTTCTTT; cdr3_aa: CASFSSPYLMNTEAFF
d_call: TRBD2; v_call: TRBV7-3; clone_size: .; j_call: TRBJ2-1; cdr3_nt: TGTGCCAGCAGCTCAATAGCGGGGGTTTACGGCTCCTACAATGAGCAGTTCTTC; cdr3_aa: CASSSIAGVYGSYNEQFF
d_call: .; v_call: TRBV27; clone_size: .; j_call: TRBJ2-7; cdr3_nt: TGTGCCAGTGGAGCGGGACAGCACTACGAGCAGTACTTC; cdr3_aa: CASGAGQHYEQYF
d_call: TRBD2; v_call: TRBV27; clone_size: .; j_call: TRBJ2-1; cdr3_nt: TGTGCCAGCAGTTTGCGGGGGGCAGGGAATGAGCAGTTCTTC; cdr3_aa: CASSLRGAGNEQFF
d_call: TRBD2; v_call: TRBV27; clone_size: .; j_call: TRBJ2-1; cdr3_nt: TGTGCCAGCAGTTTATTCGGGGGGGTTTACAATGAGCAGTTCTTC; cdr3_aa: CASSLFGGVYNEQFF
d_call: TRBD1; v_call: TRBV2; clone_size: .; j_call: TRBJ1-1; cdr3_nt: TGTGCCAGCCGGACAGGCATGAACACTGAAGCTTTCTTT; cdr3_aa: CASRTGMNTEAFF
d_call: .; v_call: TRBV7-2; clone_size: once; j_call: TRBJ2-7; cdr3_nt: TGTGCCAGCGGTCATTATGGGACACCCTACGAGCAGTACTTC; cdr3_aa: CASGHYGTPYEQYF
d_call: TRBD1; v_call: TRBV7-9; clone_size: .; j_call: TRBJ2-1; cdr3_nt: TGTGCCAGCAGCCTCTGGGGACAGGGTGTTGGGAATGAGCAGTTCTTC; cdr3_aa: CASSLWGQGVGNEQFF
d_call: .; v_call: TRBV11-2; clone_size: .; j_call: TRBJ2-7; cdr3_nt: TGTGCCAGCACCCTGCCCGAGGGGGGGGCTGTATTCTACGAGCAGTACTTC; cdr3_aa: CASTLPEGGAVFYEQYF
d_call: .; v_call: TRBV4-1; clone_size: .; j_call: TRBJ2-5; cdr3_nt: TGCGCCAGCAGCCTTCGACACCTCGGAGAGACCCAGTACTTC; cdr3_aa: CASSLRHLGETQYF
d_call: .; v_call: TRBV27; clone_size: .; j_call: TRBJ2-2; cdr3_nt: TGTGCCAGCAGTTTCCTGGGCGGACAGAACACCGGGGAGCTGTTTTTT; cdr3_aa: CASSFLGGQNTGELFF
d_call: .; v_call: TRBV7-9; clone_size: .; j_call: TRBJ2-7; cdr3_nt: TGTGCCAGCAGCTCTCGCCCAACCCCCCTAATGTACGAGCAGTACTTC; cdr3_aa: CASSSRPTPLMYEQYF
d_call: .; v_call: TRBV9; clone_size: .; j_call: TRBJ2-1; cdr3_nt: TGTGCCAGCAGCGTAGGTAGCGAGCAGTTCTTC; cdr3_aa: CASSVGSEQFF
d_call: .; v_call: TRBV19; clone_size: .; j_call: TRBJ2-5; cdr3_nt: TGTGCCAGTAGTATAAGCCCAGGCCAAGAGACCCAGTACTTC; cdr3_aa: CASSISPGQETQYF
d_call: .; v_call: TRBV4-2; clone_size: .; j_call: TRBJ1-5; cdr3_nt: TGTGCCAGCAGCCAAGCAGGGAGACAGCCCCAGCATTTT; cdr3_aa: CASSQAGRQPQHF
d_call: .; v_call: TRBV18; clone_size: once; j_call: TRBJ2-7; cdr3_nt: TGTGCCAGCTCACCACGATGGACCCCCTACGAGCAGTACTTC; cdr3_aa: CASSPRWTPYEQYF
d_call: .; v_call: TRBV4-1; clone_size: .; j_call: TRBJ2-6; cdr3_nt: TGCGCCAGCAGCCAAGTATCCACAGGCCTTGAAGGGGCCAACGTCCTGACTTTC; cdr3_aa: CASSQVSTGLEGANVLTF
d_call: TRBD1; v_call: TRBV4-1; clone_size: once; j_call: TRBJ2-2; cdr3_nt: TGCGCCAGCAGCGTCATGGACAGGGGCACCGGGGAGCTGTTTTTT; cdr3_aa: CASSVMDRGTGELFF
d_call: TRBD1; v_call: TRBV27; clone_size: .; j_call: TRBJ2-7; cdr3_nt: TGTGCCAGCAGTCCGCGTTGGGGACAGACAGCCTACGAGCAGTACTTC; cdr3_aa: CASSPRWGQTAYEQYF
d_call: TRBD1; v_call: TRBV30; clone_size: .; j_call: TRBJ2-7; cdr3_nt: TGTGCCTGGAACACAGGGGTTAACGAGCAGTACTTC; cdr3_aa: CAWNTGVNEQYF
d_call: .; v_call: TRBV7-9; clone_size: .; j_call: TRBJ1-2; cdr3_nt: TGTGCCAGCAGTTCCACCGGGACCCCCCTGGAGGATGGCTACACCTTC; cdr3_aa: CASSSTGTPLEDGYTF
d_call: .; v_call: TRBV29-1; clone_size: .; j_call: TRBJ1-2; cdr3_nt: TGCAGCGCAGGTGGGGGTTACTATGGCTACACCTTC; cdr3_aa: CSAGGGYYGYTF
d_call: .; v_call: TRBV11-2; clone_size: .; j_call: TRBJ2-5; cdr3_nt: TGTGCCAGCAGCCCCGTTTTAGGCGAGGCTGGGGAGACCCAGTACTTC; cdr3_aa: CASSPVLGEAGETQYF
d_call: .; v_call: TRBV7-9; clone_size: .; j_call: TRBJ2-7; cdr3_nt: TGTGCCAGCAGCTTAGCAGGGCGGACGGGCGAGCAGTACTTC; cdr3_aa: CASSLAGRTGEQYF
d_call: TRBD1; v_call: TRBV27; clone_size: .; j_call: TRBJ2-1; cdr3_nt: TGTGCCAGCAGTTTACAGGGGGCAGGGTACAATGAGCAGTTCTTC; cdr3_aa: CASSLQGAGYNEQFF
d_call: .; v_call: TRBV19; clone_size: .; j_call: TRBJ2-5; cdr3_nt: TGTGCCAGTAGTCCCGGACCGACCGGTGAGACCCAGTACTTC; cdr3_aa: CASSPGPTGETQYF
d_call: TRBD2; v_call: TRBV10-3; clone_size: .; j_call: TRBJ2-5; cdr3_nt: TGTGCCATCAGTGAGTCGACTAGCGGAGGGTATGAGACCCAGTACTTC; cdr3_aa: CAISESTSGGYETQYF
d_call: .; v_call: TRBV2; clone_size: .; j_call: TRBJ2-7; cdr3_nt: TGTGCCAGCAGCCCCGTGTTCGCCGGTCTCTACGAGCAGTACTTC; cdr3_aa: CASSPVFAGLYEQYF
d_call: .; v_call: TRBV30; clone_size: .; j_call: TRBJ1-2; cdr3_nt: TGTGCCTGGAGTTTACTAGCAAGGGCCACCCTCTACGGCTACACCTTC; cdr3_aa: CAWSLLARATLYGYTF
d_call: .; v_call: TRBV7-2; clone_size: few; j_call: TRBJ2-3; cdr3_nt: TGTGCCGGCAATTGGGGGGGCGTCACAGATACGCAGTATTTT; cdr3_aa: CAGNWGGVTDTQYF